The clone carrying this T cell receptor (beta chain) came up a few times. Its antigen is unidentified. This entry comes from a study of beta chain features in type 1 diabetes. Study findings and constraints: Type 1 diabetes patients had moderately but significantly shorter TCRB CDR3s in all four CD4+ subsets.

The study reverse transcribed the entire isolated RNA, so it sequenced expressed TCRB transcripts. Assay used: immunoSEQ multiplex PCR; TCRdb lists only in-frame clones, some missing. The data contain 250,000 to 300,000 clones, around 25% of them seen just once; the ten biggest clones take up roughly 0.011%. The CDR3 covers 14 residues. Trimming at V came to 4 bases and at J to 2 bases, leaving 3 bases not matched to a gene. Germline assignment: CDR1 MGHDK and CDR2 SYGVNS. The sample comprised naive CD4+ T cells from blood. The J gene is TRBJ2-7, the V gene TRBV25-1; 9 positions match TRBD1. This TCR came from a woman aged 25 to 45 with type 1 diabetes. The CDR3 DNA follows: TGTGCCAGCAGTGGCCGGACAGGGGCCTACGAGCAGTACTTC. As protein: CASSGRTGAYEQYF.